These 25 T cell receptor beta chains were sequenced from one sample in a study of cytomegalovirus exposure and HLA in healthy donors. The PCR ran on 60 Vbeta and 13 Jbeta primers. TCRdb's copy holds only in-frame clones and misses some; the assay was immunoSEQ multiplex PCR. The sample has about 170,000 clones; approximately 83% are singletons. The sequencing sample was made of PBMCs. Receptors were obtained from a boy between 2 and 10 years old in good health and CMV-seronegative.

The V call is TRBV5-4, the J call TRBJ2-1; D may be TRBD1 (6 bases). Trimming took 4 bases from V and 9 from J, leaving 11 bases between them. CDR1 and CDR2 (germline): SGHNT, YYREEE (reference sequence). CDR3 length: 12 residues. In nucleotides, the CDR3 is TGTGCCAGCAGCGTTACGACAGGTGAGCAGTTCTTC. Amino acid sequence: CASSVTTGEQFF.

The table lists this clone with a few counts. The chain recombines TRBV7-6 with TRBJ2-1; D unresolved. Trimming shortened V by 3 bases and J by 7 bases, and 4 bases separated the two germline ends. This CDR3 contains 11 residues. Germline V gene lookup returns CDR1 SGHVS and CDR2 FNYEAQ. The CDR3 loop is CASSFGNEQFF. CDR3 nucleotides: TGTGCCAGCAGCTTCGGGAATGAGCAGTTCTTC.

This clone came up once. This sequence joins TRBV2 and TRBJ2-3; 9 nucleotides line up with TRBD2. V was clipped by 3 bases and J by 5 bases; unmatched bases: 9. Per germline, CDR1 SNHLY and CDR2 FYNNEI. This CDR3 is 16 amino acids long. CDR3 region: CASSDPSGTGVDTQYF. CDR3 bases: TGTGCCAGCAGTGACCCTAGCGGGACCGGGGTAGATACGCAGTATTTT.

J is TRBJ1-4 and V is TRBV5-1; tentatively, D is TRBD1 (5 bases). The CDR3 consists of 16 residues. The germline gives CDR1 SGHRS, CDR2 YFSETQ. The germline V and J ends were trimmed by 0 bases and 3 bases, with 12 bases remaining between them. The CDR3 is CASSLGQGGANEKLFF. For the CDR3, the DNA is TGCGCCAGCAGCTTGGGGCAGGGAGGCGCTAATGAAAAACTGTTTTTT.

This clone has just a few counts. V and J are TRBV5-6 and TRBJ1-1; D unresolved. In germline, CDR1 is SGHDT, CDR2 YYEEEE. CDR3 length equals 15 residues. Trimming shortened V by 5 bases and J by 4 bases, and 18 bases separated the two germline ends. DNA for the CDR3: TGTGCCAGCAGTCTACCCCATCTTGGAGGCACTGAAGCTTTCTTT. It encodes CASSLPHLGGTEAFF.

The V and J genes are TRBV7-2 and TRBJ2-3, with 11 bases identical to TRBD2. The CDR3 runs to 15 residues. V lost 7 bases, J lost 4 bases, and 7 bases stayed unmatched. Germline loops: CDR1 SGHTA, CDR2 FQGNSA. The CDR3 coding sequence is TGTGCCAGCACCATAGCGGGAGGGCCATCAGATACGCAGTATTTT. Amino acid sequence: CASTIAGGPSDTQYF.

The chain uses TRBV30 and TRBJ2-3; D is possibly TRBD1 (5 bases). Germline CDR1 reads GTSNPN; CDR2 reads SVGIG (reference sequence). V was pared by 2 bases and J by 3 bases, with 15 bases between. The CDR3 spans 15 residues. The CDR3 DNA follows: TGTGCCTGGAGTTTCAGGGCCACCGGAACAGATACGCAGTATTTT. It yields the protein CAWSFRATGTDTQYF.

In the case of this clone: Compared with germline, one end of the junction differs, possibly owing to a read error. The chain combines TRBV19 with TRBJ1-5; 9 bases fit TRBD1. CDR3 size: 15 residues. Germline V gives CDR1 LNHDA, CDR2 SQIVND (reference sequence). CDR3 sequence: CAGRSTGGGNQPQHF. In nucleotides, the CDR3 is TGTGCCGGTAGATCGACAGGGGGAGGCAATCAGCCCCAGCATTTT.

This clone was observed a few times. The rearrangement links TRBV18 to TRBJ1-1; TRBD1 is a possible D gene (6 bases). The CDR3 has 12 residues. Germline V gene data show CDR1 as KGHSH and CDR2 as LQKENI. Trimming took off 6 bases at V and 8 bases at J, with 13 bases between the two ends. CDR3 nucleotides: TGTGCCAGCTCCCAACAGGGACGAGAAGCTTTCTTT. Protein product: CASSQQGREAFF.

This clone was observed a few times. J is TRBJ2-7 and V is TRBV27; D not resolved. The CDR3 is 14 amino acids. The germline CDR1 and CDR2 sequences are MNHEY and SMNVEV (reference sequence). Trimming removed 8 bases at V and 1 base at J, with 15 bases between. The CDR3 is CASRLLWSSYEQYF. DNA for the CDR3: TGTGCCAGCCGACTTTTGTGGTCATCCTACGAGCAGTACTTC.

This chain uses TRBV5-1 with TRBJ1-2, with D maybe TRBD1 (5 bases). Germline V gene sequence: CDR1 SGHRS, CDR2 YFSETQ. Trimming stripped 1 base from V and 8 bases from J, with 21 bases between. This CDR3 has 16 residues. The CDR3 region is CASSLRQQALSGGYTF. The DNA for the CDR3 is TGCGCCAGCAGCTTGCGGCAACAGGCCCTATCCGGAGGCTACACCTTC.

V gene TRBV2 combines with J gene TRBJ1-1, with TRBD1 identical over 7 bases. This CDR3 spans 14 amino acids. V lost 6 bases and J lost 1; bases outside the gene matches: 5. CDR1 and CDR2 from the germline V gene are SNHLY and FYNNEI. For the CDR3, the DNA is TGTGCCAGCAGCGACAGGGTGGGGAACACTGAAGCTTTCTTT. It is translated as CASSDRVGNTEAFF.

The chain links TRBV19 to TRBJ1-1; tentative D call: TRBD1 (6 bases). In germline, CDR1 is LNHDA, CDR2 SQIVND (reference sequence). The CDR3 consists of 13 residues. The V end was cut by 5 bases, the J end by 1 base, with 8 bases between. The CDR3, as DNA: TGTGCCAGTAGTCAGGGGCCGAACACTGAAGCTTTCTTT. This encodes CASSQGPNTEAFF. Based on the CDR3 plus reference TRBV19 and TRBJ1-1, the full variable domain is DGGITQSPKYLFRKEGQNVTLSCEQNLNHDAMYWYRQDPGQGLRLIYYSQIVNDFQKGDIAEGYSVSREKKESFPLTVTSAQKNPTAFYLCASSQGPNTEAFFGQGTRLTVV.

This chain joins TRBV6-5 and TRBJ1-5, with 7 nucleotides matching TRBD1. Germline trimming cut 0 bases from V and 9 bases from J; bases unmatched to any gene: 2. In germline, CDR1 is MNHEY, CDR2 SVGAGI. This CDR3 has 13 amino acids. The CDR3 spells CASSYSKGAPQHF. In nucleotides, the CDR3 is TGTGCCAGCAGTTACTCGAAGGGGGCGCCCCAGCATTTT.

J is TRBJ2-1 and V is TRBV10-1; 7 nucleotides align to TRBD1. The CDR3 loop spans 14 amino acids. V lost 2 bases and J lost 5; bases outside the gene matches: 3. Germline V gene sequence: CDR1 WNHNN, CDR2 SYGVQD (reference sequence). Written as DNA, the CDR3 is TGCGCCAGCAGTGAGATCGGGACAGACAATGAGCAGTTCTTC. Protein: CASSEIGTDNEQFF.

This clone was seen only once. The chain has TRBV2 and TRBJ2-7, with TRBD1 as a possible D gene (7 bases). The CDR3 spans 14 residues. Germline lookup yields CDR1 SNHLY and CDR2 FYNNEI. Trimming stripped 7 bases from V and 7 bases from J, with 20 bases between. In nucleotides, the CDR3 is TGTGCCAGCATCCCCCCAGGGGGGATATGGGAGCAGTACTTC. Protein sequence: CASIPPGGIWEQYF. Variable domain in full (rest from reference TRBV2 and TRBJ2-7): EPEVTQTPSHQVTQMGQEVILRCVPISNHLYFYWYRQILGQKVEFLVSFYNNEISEKSEIFDDQFSVERPDGSNFTLKIRSTKLEDSAMYFCASIPPGGIWEQYFGPGTRLTVT.

The chain recombines TRBV19 with TRBJ2-1, with 9 bases fitting TRBD1. The length of the CDR3 is 17 residues. Germline loops: CDR1 LNHDA, CDR2 SQIVND (reference sequence). V was clipped by 3 bases and J by 8 bases; unmatched bases: 14. CDR3 nucleotides: TGTGCCAGTAGTATGTTACCCGGGACAGGGCTAGGGGATGAGCAGTTCTTC. This gives the protein CASSMLPGTGLGDEQFF.

The chain joins TRBV5-8 to TRBJ1-4; D unresolved. This CDR3 contains 16 residues. The germline V gene encodes CDR1 SGHTS and CDR2 YDEGEE. The V end lost 3 bases, the J end lost 0 bases, and 12 bases lay between the germline ends. In DNA form, the CDR3 reads TGTGCCAGCAGCTGGAATCCAGGCGCAACTAATGAAAAACTGTTTTTT. Protein product: CASSWNPGATNEKLFF.

The J gene is TRBJ1-1, the V gene TRBV28; the match to TRBD1 covers 7 bases. Germline assignment: CDR1 MDHEN and CDR2 SYDVKM. V dropped 5 bases and J dropped 1; count of bases not matched to a gene: 7. The CDR3 loop spans 15 amino acids. The CDR3 here is CASSRGGAGNTEAFF. The CDR3, as DNA: TGTGCCAGCAGTCGAGGGGGCGCGGGGAACACTGAAGCTTTCTTT.

The CDR3 reads CASSGGYTDTQYF. The CDR3 region has the DNA TGTGCCAGCAGTGGAGGGTACACAGATACGCAGTATTTT. V gene TRBV25-1 combines with J gene TRBJ2-3; TRBD2 is a possible D gene (5 bases). V was pared by 4 bases and J by 2 bases, with 7 bases between. The germline V gene encodes CDR1 MGHDK and CDR2 SYGVNS. The CDR3 runs to 13 residues.

V gene TRBV7-9 combines with J gene TRBJ2-1; 9 bases agree with TRBD1. The CDR3 extends over 18 amino acids. Looked up from germline, CDR1 is SEHNR and CDR2 is FQNEAQ (reference sequence). V trimming: 4 bases; J trimming: 0 bases; junction bases outside the gene matches: 10. For the CDR3, the DNA is TGTGCCAGCAGCTCCAGGCAGGGACAGGGTAGCTCCTACAATGAGCAGTTCTTC. Translating it yields CASSSRQGQGSSYNEQFF.

This clone was seen a few times. This rearrangement joins TRBV4-3 to TRBJ2-3; 9 bases are shared with TRBD2. CDR3 length: 17 residues. The ends lost 0 bases at V and 1 base at J; junction bases unmatched: 5. CDR1 and CDR2 from the germline V gene are LGHNA and YSLEER. CDR3 coding DNA: TGCGCCAGCAGCCAAGAGAGGACTAGCGAGGGCACAGATACGCAGTATTTT. This gives the protein CASSQERTSEGTDTQYF.

The chain links TRBV5-8 to TRBJ2-3, with TRBD1 matching over 8 bases. The CDR3 has 16 amino acids. Unmatched junction bases numbered 11, after V lost 4 bases and J lost 4 bases. Germline V CDR1 and CDR2: SGHTS, YDEGEE. CDR3 amino acids: CASSPHGQGTADTQYF. CDR3 nucleotides: TGTGCCAGCAGCCCACACGGACAGGGTACAGCAGATACGCAGTATTTT.

This rearrangement joins TRBV19 to TRBJ1-2; 7 positions agree with TRBD1. Germline V gene lookup returns CDR1 LNHDA and CDR2 SQIVND (reference sequence). The CDR3 sequence is 13 residues long. The trim removed 5 bases at V and 2 bases at J, leaving 2 bases unmatched. The CDR3 sequence: CASSRGQNYGYTF. Written as DNA, the CDR3 is TGTGCCAGTAGTCGGGGACAGAACTATGGCTACACCTTC.

About this clone: Other DNA variants within this sample encode the same CDR3. The rearrangement links TRBV6-1 to TRBJ1-5, with D possibly matching TRBD1 (6 bases). Germline V CDR1 and CDR2: MNHNS, SASEGT. The V end lost 3 bases, the J end lost 1 base, and 13 bases lay between the germline ends. The CDR3 sequence is 16 residues long. The CDR3 sequence: CASSEAGQLSNQPQHF. CDR3 nucleotide sequence: TGTGCCAGCAGTGAGGCCGGACAGCTAAGCAATCAGCCCCAGCATTTT.